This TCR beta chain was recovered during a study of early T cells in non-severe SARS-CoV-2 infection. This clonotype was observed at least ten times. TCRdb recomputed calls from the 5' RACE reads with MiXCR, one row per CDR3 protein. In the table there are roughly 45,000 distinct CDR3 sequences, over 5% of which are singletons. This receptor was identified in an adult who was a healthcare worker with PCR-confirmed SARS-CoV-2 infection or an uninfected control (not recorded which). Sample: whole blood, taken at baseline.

The CDR3 sequence: CASSENPAVISAGELFF. CDR3 nucleotide sequence: TGTGCCAGCAGTGAAAACCCGGCCGTAATTAGTGCCGGGGAGCTGTTTTTT. The gene calls are TRBV2 and TRBJ2-2; D is uncertain. V lost 2 bases and J lost 6, with 19 bases in between. This CDR3 has 17 residues. Germline lookup yields CDR1 SNHLY and CDR2 FYNNEI.